This TCR beta chain was obtained from a study of technical replicates of blood from a handful of donors. Method: immunoSEQ multiplex PCR; TCRdb's copy keeps in-frame clones and lacks some. Of some 98,000 clones in the sample, 90% to 97% are singletons; the top ten hold approximately 0.23%. The sample taken for sequencing was T cells isolated from PBMCs. The TCR originated in a human donor in good health.

This CDR3 is CASSVLSPYTDTQYF. The CDR3 coding sequence is TGTGCCAGCAGTGTTCTAAGCCCTTACACAGATACGCAGTATTTT. This rearrangement joins TRBV6-1 to TRBJ2-3; D uncertain. CDR1 is MNHNS, CDR2 SASEGT, per germline. Trimming removed 4 bases from V and 2 bases from J, with 13 bases in between. The CDR3 sequence is 15 residues long.